The 14 T cell receptor beta chains presented below share a single source sample, sequenced in a study of blood T cell repertoires in COVID-19 (dated by TCRdb to the early 2020s). Library construction relied on the immunoSEQ multiplex PCR assay. In its TCRdb copy, this immuneACCESS table keeps in-frame sequences only and misses some clones. Where compared with another copy, unresolved V genes explain less than half of these, and the others have no known cause. The sample profile shows 120,000 to 150,000 clones; approximately 90% of them were found once. 3.5% to 5.5% of the sample is in the top ten clones. Material: peripheral blood. All receptors derive from a woman in her thirties or forties with acute or convalescent COVID-19.

In this sample, this clone turned up a few times. The V gene is TRBV6-6, the J gene TRBJ2-7; possible D gene TRBD1, 5 bases. V shed 6 bases and J shed 3 bases, with 12 bases lying between them. Germline assignment: CDR1 MNHNY and CDR2 SVGAGI (reference sequence). The CDR3 covers 13 residues. This chain's CDR3 is CASSLGANYEQYF. The CDR3 nucleotides are TGTGCCAGCAGCCTAGGGGCGAACTACGAGCAGTACTTC.

The chain links TRBV6-5 to TRBJ1-2; D unresolved. The CDR3 consists of 14 residues. The V and J ends lost 0 bases and 1 base respectively, with 6 bases between them. Germline V gives CDR1 MNHEY, CDR2 SVGAGI. This CDR3 is CASSYSSGNYGYTF. In nucleotides, the CDR3 is TGTGCCAGCAGTTACTCTTCCGGTAACTATGGCTACACCTTC.

The rearrangement joins TRBV19 to TRBJ1-6, with unresolved D. The germline gives CDR1 LNHDA, CDR2 SQIVND (reference sequence). The CDR3 runs to 16 residues. The ends were cut back, 4 bases at V and 9 bases at J, with 19 bases in the middle. The CDR3 DNA is TGTGCCAGTAGTACCCAGTTTGCGGGGTTGGGTTCACCCCTCCACTTT. It is translated as CASSTQFAGLGSPLHF.

This clone came up once. The CDR3 region is CAWSLGQGQETQYF. The CDR3 DNA reads as TGTGCCTGGAGCCTGGGACAGGGCCAAGAGACCCAGTACTTC. The rearrangement joins TRBV30 to TRBJ2-5; 9 bases fit TRBD1. The trim removed 3 bases at V and 1 base at J, leaving 3 bases unmatched. This CDR3 is built from 14 residues. CDR1 GTSNPN and CDR2 SVGIG come from the germline V gene (reference sequence).

This rearrangement joins TRBV7-6 to TRBJ2-3, with a possible D match to TRBD1 (6 bases). CDR3 size: 16 residues. CDR1 is SGHVS, CDR2 FNYEAQ, per germline. V was pared by 4 bases and J by 4 bases, with 18 bases between. The DNA for the CDR3 is TGTGCCAGCAGCTCCCGGTACAGGGTTCTGGCAGATACGCAGTATTTT. It codes for CASSSRYRVLADTQYF.

The chain carries TRBV27 and TRBJ2-2; 13 positions agree with TRBD2. CDR3 length: 17 residues. CDR1 is MNHEY, CDR2 SMNVEV, per germline (reference sequence). With 4 bases clipped from V and 5 bases from J, the junction kept 7 bases outside the gene matches. The DNA of the CDR3 is TGTGCCAGCAGTTCCCTAACTAGCGGGGGGGCAACCGGGGAGCTGTTTTTT. Its protein product is CASSSLTSGGATGELFF.

V gene TRBV28 combines with J gene TRBJ1-4, with 8 bases aligning to TRBD1. The V segment lost 7 bases and the J segment 7 bases; nucleotides outside the gene matches: 2. The germline gives CDR1 MDHEN, CDR2 SYDVKM. There are 12 residues in the CDR3. CDR3 sequence reads: CASTGGREKLFF. CDR3 bases: TGTGCCAGCACAGGGGGCCGTGAAAAACTGTTTTTT.

The chain joins TRBV6-4 to TRBJ2-3; possibly TRBD1 for D (5 bases). CDR3 length equals 15 residues. Germline CDR1 and CDR2: MRHNA and SNTAGT. V lost 0 bases and J 1 base, leaving 8 bases between the germline ends. The CDR3 DNA reads as TGTGCCAGCAGTGACTCTCAGGGTGGCACAGATACGCAGTATTTT. Encoded protein: CASSDSQGGTDTQYF.

A single count supports this clone. The V gene is TRBV6-2 or TRBV6-3, the J gene TRBJ2-5; D perhaps matches TRBD1 (6 bases). The CDR3 consists of 15 residues. CDR1 and CDR2 from the germline V gene are MNHEY and SVGEGT. Trimming removed 0 bases from V and 4 bases from J, with 12 bases in between. CDR3 amino acids: CASSYSMLGGETQYF. The CDR3 region has the DNA TGTGCCAGCAGTTACTCGATGCTAGGGGGAGAGACCCAGTACTTC.

The V call is TRBV7-2, the J call TRBJ1-1, with D unclear. This CDR3 is built from 14 residues. Deletions cut 5 bases from V and 4 bases from J, with 14 bases between. Germline-derived CDR1 and CDR2 are SGHTA and FQGNSA. In DNA, the CDR3 is TGTGCCAGCAGCCGCGGCCATGAGGGCACTGAAGCTTTCTTT. It is translated as CASSRGHEGTEAFF.

About this clone itself: This CDR3 is also generated by other DNA sequences in the sample. This chain links TRBV28 with TRBJ1-2; TRBD1 matches 8 bases. CDR1 and CDR2 (germline): MDHEN, SYDVKM. Trimming at V came to 4 bases and at J to 8 bases, leaving 9 bases not matched to a gene. The CDR3 spans 14 residues. This CDR3 reads CASSSSRGLGGYTF. The CDR3 DNA reads as TGTGCCAGCAGTTCGTCCAGGGGGCTTGGAGGCTACACCTTC.

J is TRBJ1-2 and V is TRBV2, with unresolved D. This CDR3 is built from 14 residues. V was pared by 3 bases and J by 5 bases, with 13 bases between. Per germline, CDR1 SNHLY and CDR2 FYNNEI. This chain's CDR3 is CASSDSRTLYGYTF. The CDR3 bases are TGTGCCAGCAGTGATTCCAGGACTTTATATGGCTACACCTTC.

V gene TRBV5-1 combines with J gene TRBJ1-2; D might be TRBD1 (6 bases). Germline V gene sequence: CDR1 SGHRS, CDR2 YFSETQ. V was cut by 5 bases and J by 2 bases, with 16 bases left in between. The CDR3 consists of 15 residues. The CDR3 loop is CASSPLAQGNYGYTF. The CDR3 region has the DNA TGCGCCAGCAGTCCTCTAGCCCAGGGGAACTATGGCTACACCTTC. Complete variable domain (other parts from reference TRBV5-1 and TRBJ1-2): KAGVTQTPRYLIKTRGQQVTLSCSPISGHRSVSWYQQTPGQGLQFLFEYFSETQRNKGNFPGRFSGRQFSNSRSEMNVSTLELGDSALYLCASSPLAQGNYGYTFGSGTRLTVV.

The chain links TRBV3-1 (or the pseudogene TRBV3-2) to TRBJ1-2; D might be TRBD1 (5 bases). Germline V gene sequence: CDR1 LGHDT, CDR2 YNNKEL (reference sequence). Deletions cut 4 bases from V and 10 bases from J, with 13 bases between. CDR3 size: 12 residues. CDR3 DNA sequence: TGTGCCAGCAGCCCCTCCACAGGCAACTACACCTTC. This translates into CASSPSTGNYTF.